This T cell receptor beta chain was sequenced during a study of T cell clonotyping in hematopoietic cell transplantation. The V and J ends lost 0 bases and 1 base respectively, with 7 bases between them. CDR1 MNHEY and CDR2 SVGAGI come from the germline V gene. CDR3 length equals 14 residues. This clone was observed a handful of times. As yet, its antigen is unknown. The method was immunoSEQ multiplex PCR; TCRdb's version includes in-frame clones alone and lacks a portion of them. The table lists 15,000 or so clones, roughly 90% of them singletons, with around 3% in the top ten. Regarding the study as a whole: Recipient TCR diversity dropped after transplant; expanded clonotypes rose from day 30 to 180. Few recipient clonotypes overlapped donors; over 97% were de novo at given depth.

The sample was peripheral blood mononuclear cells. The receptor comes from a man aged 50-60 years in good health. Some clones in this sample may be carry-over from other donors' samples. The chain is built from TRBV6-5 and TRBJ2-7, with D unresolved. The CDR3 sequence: CASSYSDFSYEQYF. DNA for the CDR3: TGTGCCAGCAGTTACTCAGACTTTTCCTACGAGCAGTACTTC.